This entry lists 27 T cell receptor beta chains sequenced from one sample in a study of immune characterization of retroperitoneal liposarcoma. TCRdb used MiXCR to reprocess the PCR reads, holding one entry per CDR3 protein. The table lists about 10,000 distinct CDR3 sequences, around a third of them singletons. Sequencing was done on a sample of tumor tissue. Source of these receptors: a female donor with retroperitoneal liposarcoma.

This clonotype appeared a few times. The chain joins TRBV12-3 or TRBV12-4 to TRBJ1-1; D call uncertain. V dropped 3 bases and J dropped 0 bases, with 8 bases sitting between them. The CDR3 is 14 amino acids. Here the CDR3 reads CASSFGDLNTEAFF. The CDR3 region has the DNA TGTGCCAGCAGTTTTGGAGACCTGAACACTGAAGCTTTCTTT.

V usage is TRBV27 and J usage is TRBJ2-1; 9 bases fit TRBD1. V dropped 5 bases and J dropped 2; count of bases not matched to a gene: 4. The CDR3 spans 15 residues. Germline-derived CDR1 and CDR2 are MNHEY and SMNVEV (reference sequence). The CDR3 region is CASSLRTGAYNEQFF. The CDR3 DNA sequence: TGTGCCAGCAGTCTAAGGACAGGGGCCTACAATGAGCAGTTCTTC.

The J gene is TRBJ1-2, the V gene TRBV25-1; TRBD1 agrees at 7 bases. Germline CDR1 and CDR2: MGHDK and SYGVNS. This CDR3 has 12 amino acids. V lost 6 bases, J lost 8 bases, and 6 bases stayed unmatched. The CDR3 loop reads CASRGTAQGYTF. The CDR3 DNA reads as TGTGCCAGCAGGGGGACAGCGCAGGGCTACACCTTC.

In its sample, this clonotype was seen a few times. The rearrangement uses TRBV24-1 and TRBJ2-5; TRBD1 agrees at 11 bases. Trimming cost V 3 bases and J 5 bases; bases outside gene matches: 7. CDR1 and CDR2 (germline): KGHDR, SFDVKD. The CDR3 is 16 residues long. The CDR3 reads CATSDTRTGGAETQYF. CDR3 sequence (DNA): TGTGCCACCAGTGATACTCGGACAGGGGGCGCGGAGACCCAGTACTTC.

This clonotype was observed a few times. This sequence joins TRBV7-6 and TRBJ2-1, with D possibly being TRBD2 (5 bases). V dropped 5 bases and J dropped 10 bases, with 18 bases sitting between them. CDR1 SGHVS and CDR2 FNYEAQ come from the germline V gene. The CDR3 is 14 residues long. The CDR3 loop reads CASSVGGRRNEQFF. The CDR3 region has the DNA TGTGCCAGCAGCGTTGGAGGTCGTCGCAACGAGCAGTTCTTC.

This sequence joins TRBV10-2 and TRBJ2-5; no firm D call. CDR1 and CDR2 (germline): WSHSY, SAAADI. The CDR3 consists of 13 residues. Trimming cost V 3 bases and J 3 bases, with 8 bases left between them. CDR3 coding DNA: TGCGCCAGCAGTGATAGTAGAGAAGAGACCCAGTACTTC. Protein sequence: CASSDSREETQYF.

The sample holds a few counts of this clonotype. The genes are TRBV12-3 or TRBV12-4 and TRBJ2-5; 11 bases fit TRBD2. The end of the DNA is better explained by TRBJ2-1, so the J call may be wrong. This CDR3 has 15 amino acids. The CDR3 loop reads CASSLQLAGGETQFF. The CDR3 nucleotides are TGTGCCAGCAGTTTACAGCTAGCGGGAGGAGAGACCCAGTTCTTC.

The genes are TRBV12-3 or TRBV12-4 and TRBJ2-7, with D tentatively TRBD1 or TRBD2 (5 bases each). Judging by the DNA end, TRBJ2-1 fits better; the J call may be wrong. The CDR3 is 14 amino acids. The CDR3 protein is CASSAGATPREQFF. CDR3 sequence (DNA): TGTGCCAGCAGCGCCGGGGCTACCCCGAGAGAGCAGTTCTTC.

The chain couples TRBV27 to TRBJ2-1, with a tentative D call TRBD2 (5 bases). V gave up 3 bases and J gave up 6 bases, with 9 bases separating them. Germline loops: CDR1 MNHEY, CDR2 SMNVEV (reference sequence). The CDR3 covers 13 residues. As DNA, the CDR3 is TGTGCCAGCAGTTTTTGGGGAGCCAATGAGCAGTTCTTC. This gives the protein CASSFWGANEQFF.

The V call is TRBV7-6, the J call TRBJ2-1; 10 bases fit TRBD2. The ends lost 2 bases at V and 7 bases at J; junction bases unmatched: 8. The CDR3 contains 16 residues. CDR1 and CDR2 from the germline V gene are SGHVS and FNYEAQ. CDR3 loop: CASSLPRGLAANEQFF. The CDR3 region has the DNA TGTGCCAGCAGCTTACCAAGAGGACTAGCGGCTAATGAGCAGTTCTTC. Full variable domain (missing parts from reference TRBV7-6 and TRBJ2-1): GAGVSQSPRYKVTKRGQDVALRCDPISGHVSLYWYRQALGQGPEFLTYFNYEAQQDKSGLPNDRFSAERPEGSISTLTIQRTEQRDSAMYRCASSLPRGLAANEQFFGPGTRLTVL.

This chain connects TRBV7-8 to TRBJ2-1; 7 nucleotides line up with TRBD2. J lost 1 base, V lost 1 base, and 4 bases had no gene match. CDR1 is SGHVS and CDR2 is FQNEAQ in the germline V gene. The CDR3 is 16 amino acids. The CDR3 coding sequence is TGTGCCAGCAGCTTAGAAAGCGGGATGTCCTACAATGAGCAGTTCTTC. Translating gives CASSLESGMSYNEQFF.

The V and J genes are TRBV12-3 or TRBV12-4 and TRBJ2-5, with 7 nucleotides matching TRBD1. The ends lost 3 bases at V and 2 bases at J; junction bases unmatched: 9. The CDR3 totals 16 residues. The CDR3 is CASSFRGGRGQETQYF. The CDR3 bases are TGTGCCAGCAGTTTTAGAGGAGGCAGGGGGCAAGAGACCCAGTACTTC.

The table lists this clonotype with many counts. The chain employs TRBV6-1 and TRBJ2-5, with D unclear. Trimming removed 6 bases from V and 4 bases from J, with 9 bases in between. CDR3 length equals 12 residues. Germline CDR1 and CDR2: MNHNS and SASEGT. Here the CDR3 DNA reads TGTGCCAGCAGGCCCGTCGGAGAGACCCAGTACTTC. Its translation: CASRPVGETQYF.

Regarding this clonotype: The conserved phenylalanine or tryptophan is not found at the CDR3 terminus, so this likely reflects a read error. The J gene is TRBJ2-1, the V gene TRBV6-7, with 10 bases that match TRBD2. TRBV6-7 is recorded as an ORF, its role being uncertain. Losses at the gene ends were 4 bases for V and 3 bases for J; bases not matched to a gene: 0. The CDR3 covers 14 residues. The CDR3 bases are TGTGCCAGCAGTTCTAGCGGGGGCTACAATGAGCAGTTCTGC. Translated: CASSSSGGYNEQFC.

This clonotype is judged medium-sized. The V call is TRBV6-1, the J call TRBJ2-1; 7 bases fit TRBD2. This CDR3 contains 14 residues. CDR1 is MNHNS and CDR2 is SASEGT in the germline V gene. The J segment lost 7 bases and the V segment lost 7 bases, leaving 10 bases of the junction unmatched. The DNA for the CDR3 is TGTGCCAGCAAAAGGGCGGGAGTAAGGAATGAGCAGTTCTTC. This sequence encodes CASKRAGVRNEQFF.

The chain combines TRBV28 with TRBJ2-1; 7 bases map to TRBD1. Looked up from germline, CDR1 is MDHEN and CDR2 is SYDVKM. The V gene end was trimmed by 7 bases and the J gene end by 5 bases; junction bases not matched to a gene: 8. The CDR3 covers 14 residues. This CDR3 is CASNPGQINNEQFF. The DNA of the CDR3 is TGTGCCAGCAACCCGGGACAGATAAACAATGAGCAGTTCTTC.

This clonotype was recorded once. The chain couples TRBV6-1 to TRBJ1-3; D unclear. Germline loops: CDR1 MNHNS, CDR2 SASEGT. Deletions cut 5 bases from V and 0 bases from J, with 11 bases between. CDR3 length equals 15 residues. The CDR3 nucleotides read TGTGCCAGCAGTACCCCGCTCGGCTCTGGAAACACCATATATTTT. This translates into CASSTPLGSGNTIYF.

Only a few counts were recorded for this clonotype. This chain links TRBV6-1 with TRBJ2-5; D perhaps matches TRBD1 (6 bases). The J call may not be correct, given that the DNA end is closer to TRBJ2-7. Germline CDR1 and CDR2: MNHNS and SASEGT. The CDR3 consists of 17 residues. As DNA, the CDR3 is TGTGCCAGCAGTGAAGATGGGCTTAGGTATGGGGGCGACGAGCAGTACTTC. It codes for CASSEDGLRYGGDEQYF.

V and J are TRBV6-2 or TRBV6-3 and TRBJ2-1; D is unresolved. From germline, CDR1 is MNHEY and CDR2 SVGEGT. This CDR3 spans 15 amino acids. With 0 bases removed from V and 5 bases from J, the gap between germline ends came to 11 bases. The CDR3, as DNA: TGTGCCAGCAGTTACTCAGGATCACGTGACAATGAGCAGTTCTTC. As protein: CASSYSGSRDNEQFF.

This clonotype is labeled medium-sized. CDR3 coding DNA: TGTGCCAGCAGCTTAGACAGCGGGGGGTACAATGAGCAGTTCTTC. It specifies CASSLDSGGYNEQFF. This chain uses TRBV7-2 with TRBJ2-1, with 9 bases fitting TRBD2. J lost 4 bases, V lost 1 base, and 2 bases had no gene match. The CDR3 is 15 amino acids. Germline V lookup: CDR1 SGHTA, CDR2 FQGNSA.

A word on this clonotype: One end of the junction varies from germline; a read error may be responsible. V gene TRBV6-1 combines with J gene TRBJ2-1; no clear D. This CDR3 spans 14 amino acids. Germline assignment: CDR1 MNHNS and CDR2 SASEGT. The CDR3 region is CASSPGLPPETRYF. CDR3 coding DNA: TGTGCCAGCAGTCCGGGCTTGCCTCCAGAGACCCGGTACTTC.

This clonotype was found many times. The genes are TRBV12-3 or TRBV12-4 and TRBJ2-3; 13 bases line up with TRBD2. J was trimmed by 7 bases and V by 6 bases; bases with no gene match: 7. The CDR3 covers 15 residues. This CDR3 is CASRQTSGGIHTQYF. CDR3 in DNA: TGTGCCAGCAGACAGACTAGCGGGGGGATACATACGCAGTATTTT.

In its sample, this clonotype was seen many times. The chain links TRBV7-2 to TRBJ2-1; a weak D match, TRBD1 (6 bases). The CDR3 loop spans 13 amino acids. Germline-derived CDR1 and CDR2 are SGHTA and FQGNSA. V was pared by 5 bases and J by 7 bases, with 12 bases between. CDR3 nucleotides: TGTGCCAGCAGCCCGCGACAGGCTAATGAGCAGTTCTTC. Encoded protein: CASSPRQANEQFF.

The chain has TRBV6-1 and TRBJ2-1, with 13 bases fitting TRBD2. Gene TRBJ2-7 matches the end of the DNA better, so the J call may be wrong. Germline CDR1 MNHNS, CDR2 SASEGT. The CDR3 extends over 19 amino acids. CDR3 nucleotide sequence: TGTGCCAGCAGGCCGAGCGGACTAGCGGGAGTCCTTTCTAGGGATGAGCAGTACTTC. Amino acid sequence: CASRPSGLAGVLSRDEQYF.

Within the sample, this clonotype is medium-sized. The J gene is TRBJ1-1, the V gene TRBV7-2, with D uncertain. This CDR3 spans 16 amino acids. Trimming pared 5 bases from V and 3 bases from J, leaving 19 bases between. The germline V gene has CDR1 SGHTA and CDR2 FQGNSA. This CDR3 is CASSLPRDSLDTEAFF. The DNA of the CDR3 is TGTGCCAGCAGCCTTCCGAGGGATTCCTTGGACACTGAAGCTTTCTTT.

This chain links TRBV7-3 with TRBJ2-3; 7 nucleotides line up with TRBD1. Germline V lookup: CDR1 SGHTA, CDR2 FQGTGA. This CDR3 has 17 amino acids. With 0 bases clipped from V and 2 bases from J, the junction kept 8 bases outside the gene matches. CDR3 region: CASSLTGTAKLTDTQYF. CDR3 bases: TGTGCCAGCAGCTTAACGGGGACAGCTAAGCTCACAGATACGCAGTATTTT.

The chain is built from TRBV6-5 and TRBJ2-4, with 8 bases lining up with TRBD1. Germline V gene lookup returns CDR1 MNHEY and CDR2 SVGAGI. V was pared by 6 bases and J by 0 bases, with 4 bases of the junction left unmatched. CDR3 length equals 15 residues. The CDR3: CASRDRASAKNIQYF. CDR3 sequence (DNA): TGTGCCAGCAGGGACAGGGCTTCAGCCAAAAACATTCAGTACTTC.